This T cell receptor beta chain was sequenced during a study of CD8 T cells in Susac syndrome. Study information: Blood was drawn from patients with Susac syndrome. At that point, they were therapy-naive, on corticosteroids, or on intravenous immunoglobulin alone.

The authors reverse transcribed roughly 0.5 to 1 ug RNA with random hexamers. TCR beta CDR3 was amplified by immunoSEQ covering 54 Vbeta and 13 Jbeta. TCRdb reanalysed the immunoSEQ multiplex PCR reads using MiXCR and keeps one entry per CDR3 protein. The sample has some 130,000 distinct CDR3 sequences, approximately 95% seen once. Blood CD8+ and CD4+ T cells underwent high-throughput TCR beta sequencing. The sequenced sample consisted of CD8+ T cells from PBMCs. This TCR was sampled from a human donor with Susac syndrome.

CDR3 sequence reads: CSVAWTANTGELFF. The CDR3 nucleotides read TGCAGCGTTGCTTGGACGGCGAACACCGGGGAGCTGTTTTTT. The chain uses TRBV29-1 and TRBJ2-2; D is unresolved. This CDR3 has 14 amino acids. Germline V CDR1 and CDR2: SQVTM, ANQGSEA. V lost 4 bases and J 0 bases, leaving 9 bases between the germline ends.